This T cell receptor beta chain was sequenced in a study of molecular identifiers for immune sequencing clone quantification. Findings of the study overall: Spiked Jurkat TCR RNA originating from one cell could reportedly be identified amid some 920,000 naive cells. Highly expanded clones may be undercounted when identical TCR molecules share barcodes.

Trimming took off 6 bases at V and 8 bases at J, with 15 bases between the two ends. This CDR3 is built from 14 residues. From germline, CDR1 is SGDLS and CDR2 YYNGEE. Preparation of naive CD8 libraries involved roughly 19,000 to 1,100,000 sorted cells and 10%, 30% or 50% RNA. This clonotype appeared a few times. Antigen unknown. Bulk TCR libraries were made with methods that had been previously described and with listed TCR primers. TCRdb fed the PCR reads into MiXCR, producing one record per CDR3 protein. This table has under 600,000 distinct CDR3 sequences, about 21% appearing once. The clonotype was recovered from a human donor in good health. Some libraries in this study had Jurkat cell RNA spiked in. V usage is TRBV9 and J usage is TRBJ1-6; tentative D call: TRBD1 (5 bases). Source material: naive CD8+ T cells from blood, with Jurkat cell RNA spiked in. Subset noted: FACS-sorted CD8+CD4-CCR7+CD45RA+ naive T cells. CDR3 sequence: CASTKTAGDSPLHF. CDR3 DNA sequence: TGTGCCAGCACCAAAACGGCGGGGGATTCACCCCTCCACTTT.